A single TCR beta chain is shown here with its context. The data were taken from a study of blood T cell repertoires in COVID-19. Study-wide context: Acute-phase and convalescent COVID-19 samples originated in the United States, Italy and Spain. The analysed material was cDNA or gDNA that came from T cells, B-cell-depleted T cells, or PBMCs.

Using immunoSEQ multiplex PCR, the repertoire was profiled, and TCRdb retains in-frame clones only, with some absent. The sample has about 150,000 clones, around four fifths seen once. CDR3 length equals 16 residues. V was pared by 0 bases and J by 8 bases, with 10 bases of the junction left unmatched. CDR1 is LGHNA, CDR2 YNFKEQ, per germline. Which cohort a participant joined came from the clinical history participants gave. Recovered Cohort 3 donors showed two negative PCRs, clearance, or symptom resolution. This receptor was taken from a woman in her 50s who had recovered from COVID-19. This chain connects TRBV4-2 to TRBJ2-1; TRBD2 aligns across 7 bases. The source material was PBMCs or T cells enriched from blood (not recorded which). CDR3 loop: CASSQDSLAAKDEQFF. The CDR3 DNA sequence: TGTGCCAGCAGCCAAGATTCCCTAGCGGCTAAGGATGAGCAGTTCTTC.